This TCR beta chain appears in the sequencing data of a study of T-cell memory formation after mild COVID-19. Overall study results and limits: A second wave of clones peaked on day 37, and their SARS-CoV-2 specificity went unconfirmed. In pre-infection memory, a portion of responding clones appeared, which suggested that cross-reactive memory joined. Later expanders leaned CD4+, whereas clones that contracted between day 15 and 85 were balanced CD4/CD8.

This CDR3 spans 14 amino acids. The V and J ends lost 4 bases and 0 bases respectively, with 7 bases between them. Germline V gene sequence: CDR1 SGHTA, CDR2 FQGNSA. This clonotype was picked up a small number of times. The antigen is undetermined. MiXCR was run by TCRdb on the 5' RACE reads, yielding one entry per CDR3 protein. The sample consists of 350,000 to 450,000 distinct CDR3 sequences, approximately 29% of them appearing once. The chain couples TRBV7-2 to TRBJ1-5; possible D gene TRBD1, 5 bases. The clonotype was recovered from an adult woman who had mild COVID-19 (a few samples of this study predate the infection). Cell type and time point are not known. The sequenced material came from PBMCs or a T cell subset sorted from them (not recorded which). In DNA, the CDR3 is TGTGCCAGCAGCTGGACAAATAGCAATCAGCCCCAGCATTTT. This codes for CASSWTNSNQPQHF.